Shown below are 27 T cell receptor beta chains from a single sample sequenced in a study of cytomegalovirus exposure and HLA in healthy donors. Using immunoSEQ multiplex PCR, the repertoire was profiled, and TCRdb retains in-frame clones only, with some absent. The sample has approximately 200,000 clones, 70% to 90% seen once; the top ten hold about 2.7%. Sequenced input: PBMCs. The receptors here all came from a woman aged 18 to 35 in good health and CMV-seronegative.

This clone was seen more than once but under ten times. V gene TRBV5-1 combines with J gene TRBJ2-7; 9 nucleotides align to TRBD1. J lost 9 bases, V lost 6 bases, and 13 bases had no gene match. The CDR3 runs to 14 residues. Germline V lookup: CDR1 SGHRS, CDR2 YFSETQ. This CDR3 is CASTRTGDRRWQYF. As DNA, the CDR3 is TGCGCCAGCACCCGGACAGGGGACCGGAGATGGCAGTACTTC.

The CDR3 here is CASSGTGNVVTGELFF. The CDR3 DNA reads TGTGCCAGCAGCGGCACAGGGAATGTGGTTACCGGGGAGCTGTTTTTT. This chain links TRBV9 with TRBJ2-2; maybe TRBD1 (6 bases). V dropped 3 bases and J dropped 5 bases, with 17 bases sitting between them. The V gene's germline CDR1 is SGDLS and CDR2 YYNGEE. The CDR3 contains 16 residues.

The chain carries TRBV29-1 and TRBJ2-1, with TRBD1 as a possible D gene (6 bases). Germline V gene lookup returns CDR1 SQVTM and CDR2 ANQGSEA. The CDR3 has 14 residues. V dropped 4 bases and J dropped 9 bases, with 19 bases sitting between them. DNA of the CDR3: TGCAGCGTTGTGGTCCTACAGGGTATTGGTGAGCAGTTCTTC. Residues: CSVVVLQGIGEQFF.

The J gene is TRBJ2-3, the V gene TRBV19, with no clear D. There are 16 residues in the CDR3. The V end lost 4 bases, the J end lost 4 bases, and 18 bases lay between the germline ends. Germline V gives CDR1 LNHDA, CDR2 SQIVND (reference sequence). CDR3 bases: TGTGCCAGTAGTACCCCCATCCCGAGTTCCGCAGATACGCAGTATTTT. Protein sequence: CASSTPIPSSADTQYF.

As regards this clone: Other DNA variants within this sample encode the same CDR3. The rearrangement joins TRBV6-5 to TRBJ2-7; maybe TRBD2 (6 bases). The germline V gene encodes CDR1 MNHEY and CDR2 SVGAGI. V was shortened by 0 bases and J by 3 bases, with 6 bases between the two germline ends. The CDR3 totals 13 residues. The CDR3 sequence: CASSYSEGYEQYF. For the CDR3, the DNA is TGTGCCAGCAGTTACTCGGAGGGCTACGAGCAGTACTTC.

The chain uses TRBV18 and TRBJ1-1, with D possibly matching TRBD1 (6 bases). Germline CDR1 reads KGHSH; CDR2 reads LQKENI. The CDR3 is 14 amino acids. V was pared by 5 bases and J by 4 bases, with 14 bases between. The CDR3 sequence is CASSATGRSTEAFF. The CDR3, as DNA: TGTGCCAGCTCAGCTACAGGGCGCAGCACTGAAGCTTTCTTT.

The chain employs TRBV2 and TRBJ1-1; 9 bases are shared with TRBD1. In germline, CDR1 is SNHLY, CDR2 FYNNEI. V was pared by 7 bases and J by 7 bases, with 7 bases of the junction left unmatched. This CDR3 comprises 13 residues. As DNA, the CDR3 is TGTGCCAGCATAAGGACAGGGGCCCTTGAAGCTTTCTTT. Encoded protein: CASIRTGALEAFF. The full variable domain, rest sourced from reference TRBV2 and TRBJ1-1, is EPEVTQTPSHQVTQMGQEVILRCVPISNHLYFYWYRQILGQKVEFLVSFYNNEISEKSEIFDDQFSVERPDGSNFTLKIRSTKLEDSAMYFCASIRTGALEAFFGQGTRLTVV.

This chain connects TRBV7-3 to TRBJ1-2, with no clear D. The V gene's germline CDR1 is SGHTA and CDR2 FQGTGA. V lost 8 bases, J lost 8 bases, and 12 bases lay in between. The CDR3 is made up of 11 amino acids. This CDR3 is CASGKGGGYTF. In DNA form, the CDR3 reads TGTGCCAGCGGCAAGGGAGGCGGCTACACCTTC.

To note about this clone: This sample also contains other DNA sequences that code for the same CDR3. The rearrangement joins TRBV7-2 to TRBJ2-1; 12 bases map to TRBD2. The germline gives CDR1 SGHTA, CDR2 FQGNSA. This CDR3 has 15 residues. The ends lost 5 bases at V and 3 bases at J; junction bases unmatched: 2. The chain's CDR3 is CASSPTSGSYNEQFF. DNA for the CDR3: TGTGCCAGCAGCCCGACTAGCGGGAGCTACAATGAGCAGTTCTTC.

This clone was recorded only once. The V gene is TRBV15, the J gene TRBJ2-7, with TRBD1 matching 7 bases. This CDR3 has 12 residues. The V segment lost 3 bases and the J segment 6 bases; nucleotides outside the gene matches: 2. The germline V gene encodes CDR1 LNHNV and CDR2 YYDKDF (reference sequence). CDR3: CATSRDRSEQYF. The CDR3 nucleotides read TGTGCCACCAGCAGGGACAGGTCCGAGCAGTACTTC.

The chain joins TRBV19 to TRBJ2-7, with TRBD1 as a possible D gene (7 bases). Trimming removed 4 bases from V and 9 bases from J, with 19 bases in between. This CDR3 has 14 residues. CDR1 is LNHDA and CDR2 is SQIVND in the germline V gene (reference sequence). The CDR3 reads CASSTGAPTGPQYF. CDR3 DNA sequence: TGTGCCAGTAGTACGGGGGCACCGACAGGGCCGCAGTACTTC.

The rearrangement uses TRBV11-3 and TRBJ2-1; weak D call: TRBD1 (6 bases). Germline V lookup: CDR1 SGHNT, CDR2 YENEEA. V dropped 2 bases and J dropped 6 bases, with 11 bases sitting between them. CDR3 length: 14 residues. The CDR3 DNA reads TGTGCCAGCAGCTTATTCCGGGACACCAATGAGCAGTTCTTC. Encoded protein: CASSLFRDTNEQFF. The variable domain in full, completed from reference TRBV11-3 and TRBJ2-1, reads EAGVVQSPRYKIIEKKQPVAFWCNPISGHNTLYWYLQNLGQGPELLIRYENEEAVDDSQLPKDRFSAERLKGVDSTLKIQPAELGDSAVYLCASSLFRDTNEQFFGPGTRLTVL.

The chain joins TRBV11-2 to TRBJ2-1, with 11 nucleotides matching TRBD2. Looked up from germline, CDR1 is SGHAT and CDR2 is FQNNGV. Trimming at V came to 6 bases and at J to 3 bases, leaving 7 bases not matched to a gene. The CDR3 has 16 amino acids. The CDR3 region is CASSFSGRAHYNEQFF. The CDR3 DNA reads as TGTGCCAGCAGTTTTAGCGGGAGGGCACACTACAATGAGCAGTTCTTC.

The chain is built from TRBV15 and TRBJ2-7; 7 bases are a match to TRBD1. The CDR3 sequence is 12 residues long. The germline V gene encodes CDR1 LNHNV and CDR2 YYDKDF (reference sequence). The V segment lost 9 bases and the J segment 2 bases; nucleotides outside the gene matches: 4. The CDR3 bases are TGTGCCACGAGACAGGGAGCCTACGAGCAGTACTTC. Translating it yields CATRQGAYEQYF. The whole variable domain, remainder taken from reference TRBV15 and TRBJ2-7, is DAMVIQNPRYQVTQFGKPVTLSCSQTLNHNVMYWYQQKSSQAPKLLFHYYDKDFNNEADTPDNFQSRRPNTSFCFLDIRSPGLGDTAMYLCATRQGAYEQYFGPGTRLTVT.

The chain is built from TRBV6-6 and TRBJ1-4; 10 bases align to TRBD1. J gave up 6 bases and V 5 bases, and 3 bases lay outside the gene matches. The CDR3 has 14 residues. Germline V gene lookup returns CDR1 MNHNY and CDR2 SVGAGI (reference sequence). CDR3 region: CASSTGTGDEKLFF. The CDR3 DNA sequence: TGTGCCAGCAGTACCGGGACAGGGGATGAAAAACTGTTTTTT.

V usage is TRBV27 and J usage is TRBJ2-7, with a tentative D call TRBD2 (7 bases). This CDR3 has 15 residues. Trimming pared 1 base from V and 4 bases from J, leaving 14 bases between. Germline values: CDR1 MNHEY, CDR2 SMNVEV (reference sequence). CDR3 nucleotide sequence: TGTGCCAGCAGTTTATATTGGGGGGGCGGGTACGAGCAGTACTTC. It translates to CASSLYWGGGYEQYF.

The chain has TRBV27 and TRBJ2-3, with a possible D match to TRBD2 (6 bases). This CDR3 is 15 amino acids long. The V gene lost 5 bases and the J gene lost 1 base, with 13 bases spanning the gap. Germline V gene sequence: CDR1 MNHEY, CDR2 SMNVEV (reference sequence). The CDR3 sequence is CASSHRGSGTDTQYF. The CDR3 DNA reads as TGTGCCAGCAGTCACCGGGGGAGCGGCACAGATACGCAGTATTTT.

This clone was observed a few times. V and J are TRBV2 and TRBJ1-4; 10 positions agree with TRBD1. The ends lost 8 bases at V and 6 bases at J; junction bases unmatched: 3. The CDR3 consists of 13 residues. The germline V gene encodes CDR1 SNHLY and CDR2 FYNNEI. The CDR3 nucleotides are TGTGCCAGCGCCGGGACAGGGGATGAAAAACTGTTTTTT. Amino acid sequence: CASAGTGDEKLFF.

V is TRBV6-6 and J is TRBJ2-7, with D uncertain. This CDR3 region has 16 residues. V was cut by 0 bases and J by 0 bases, with 12 bases left in between. The germline CDR1 and CDR2 sequences are MNHNY and SVGAGI (reference sequence). The CDR3 bases are TGTGCCAGCAGTTACTCCCTCTCGGAGTACTCCTACGAGCAGTACTTC. Its protein is CASSYSLSEYSYEQYF.

The chain carries TRBV10-2 and TRBJ2-7, with TRBD1 matching over 9 bases. V lost 5 bases to trimming and J lost 4 bases; unmatched junction nucleotides: 3. The CDR3 runs 13 residues. The germline gives CDR1 WSHSY, CDR2 SAAADI. This chain's CDR3 is CASSLGQGYEQYF. CDR3 in DNA: TGCGCCAGCAGTCTCGGACAGGGGTACGAGCAGTACTTC.

A single count supports this clone. This rearrangement joins TRBV28 to TRBJ1-3; the D is unclear. This CDR3 contains 14 residues. CDR1 and CDR2 (germline): MDHEN, SYDVKM. The V gene lost 2 bases and the J gene lost 7 bases, with 12 bases spanning the gap. CDR3 in amino acids: CASSLLRSPNTIYF. CDR3 DNA: TGTGCCAGCAGTTTACTTAGAAGTCCGAACACCATATATTTT. Full variable domain (outside the CDR3, taken from reference TRBV28 and TRBJ1-3): DVKVTQSSRYLVKRTGEKVFLECVQDMDHENMFWYRQDPGLGLRLIYFSYDVKMKEKGDIPEGYSVSREKKERFSLILESASTNQTSMYLCASSLLRSPNTIYFGEGSWLTVV.

The chain has TRBV27 and TRBJ2-7; D is undetermined. Between the trimmed V and J ends, which lost 3 bases and 2 bases, there was a span of 11 bases. The CDR3 runs to 14 residues. The germline CDR1 and CDR2 sequences are MNHEY and SMNVEV (reference sequence). The CDR3 sequence is CASSFTDKPYEQYF. In DNA form, the CDR3 reads TGTGCCAGCAGTTTCACAGATAAGCCCTACGAGCAGTACTTC.

The chain links TRBV9 to TRBJ2-3, with TRBD2 matching over 8 bases. Losses at the gene ends were 4 bases for V and 3 bases for J; bases not matched to a gene: 4. This CDR3 has 14 residues. Germline V gives CDR1 SGDLS, CDR2 YYNGEE. This chain's CDR3 is CASSLRGVTDTQYF. As DNA, the CDR3 is TGTGCCAGCAGCTTGCGGGGGGTTACAGATACGCAGTATTTT.

The CDR3 protein is CASSLGQRPDTIYF. In nucleotides, the CDR3 is TGTGCCAGCAGCTTGGGACAGAGACCAGACACCATATATTTT. J is TRBJ1-3 and V is TRBV5-4, with TRBD1 as a possible D gene (5 bases). With 0 bases removed from V and 8 bases from J, the gap between germline ends came to 12 bases. Germline V lookup: CDR1 SGHNT, CDR2 YYREEE (reference sequence). There are 14 residues in the CDR3.

The V and J genes are TRBV27 and TRBJ2-1; 7 bases align to TRBD2. V trimming: 2 bases; J trimming: 0 bases; junction bases outside the gene matches: 4. The germline V gene has CDR1 MNHEY and CDR2 SMNVEV (reference sequence). The CDR3 totals 16 residues. The CDR3 here is CASSLRPSGSYNEQFF. CDR3 bases: TGTGCCAGCAGTTTACGGCCTAGCGGCTCCTACAATGAGCAGTTCTTC.

The chain links TRBV29-1 to TRBJ1-2, with 7 bases lining up with TRBD1. From germline, CDR1 is SQVTM and CDR2 ANQGSEA. CDR3 length: 17 amino acids. The junction had 20 bases not matched to a gene; V was cut back by 7 bases and J by 3 bases. DNA of the CDR3: TGCAGCGCTTTAGCACGGACAGGAAGAGGTTTGGACTATGGCTACACCTTC. Translated: CSALARTGRGLDYGYTF.

V and J are TRBV4-1 and TRBJ2-7; tentative D call: TRBD1 (7 bases). The V gene's germline CDR1 is MGHRA and CDR2 YSYEKL. Trimming took off 1 base at V and 2 bases at J, with 12 bases between the two ends. The length of the CDR3 is 15 residues. CDR3 loop: CASSQAAGQTYEQYF. Written as DNA, the CDR3 is TGCGCCAGCAGCCAAGCCGCGGGACAGACCTACGAGCAGTACTTC.